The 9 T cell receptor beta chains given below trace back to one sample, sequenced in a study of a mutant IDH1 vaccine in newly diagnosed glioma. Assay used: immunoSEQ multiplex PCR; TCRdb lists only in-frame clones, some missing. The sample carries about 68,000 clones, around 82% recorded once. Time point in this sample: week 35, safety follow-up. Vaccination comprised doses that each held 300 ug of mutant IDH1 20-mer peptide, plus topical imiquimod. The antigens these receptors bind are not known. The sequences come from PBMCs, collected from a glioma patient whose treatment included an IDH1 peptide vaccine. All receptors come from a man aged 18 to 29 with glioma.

In DNA, the CDR3 is TGCGCCAGCAGCTTGGCAGCTCAGGGAGGGGAAAAACTGTTTTTT. Protein: CASSLAAQGGEKLFF. V is TRBV5-1 and J is TRBJ1-4; possible D gene TRBD1, 5 bases. The germline CDR1 and CDR2 sequences are SGHRS and YFSETQ. The CDR3 is 15 amino acids. Trimming cost V 0 bases and J 8 bases, with 14 bases left between them.

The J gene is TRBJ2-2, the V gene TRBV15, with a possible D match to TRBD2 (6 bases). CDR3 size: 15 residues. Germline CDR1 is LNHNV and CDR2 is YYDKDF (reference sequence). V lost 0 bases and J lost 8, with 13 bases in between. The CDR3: CATSRDGGSSGELFF. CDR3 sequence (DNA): TGTGCCACCAGCAGAGATGGGGGGTCCTCTGGGGAGCTGTTTTTT.

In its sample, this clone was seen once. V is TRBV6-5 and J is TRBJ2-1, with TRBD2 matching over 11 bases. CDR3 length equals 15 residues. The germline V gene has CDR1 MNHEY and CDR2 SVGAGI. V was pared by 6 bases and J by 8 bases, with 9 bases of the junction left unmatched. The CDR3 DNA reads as TGTGCCAGCAGCCAAAGACTAGCGGGAAGGGATGAGCAGTTCTTC. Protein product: CASSQRLAGRDEQFF.

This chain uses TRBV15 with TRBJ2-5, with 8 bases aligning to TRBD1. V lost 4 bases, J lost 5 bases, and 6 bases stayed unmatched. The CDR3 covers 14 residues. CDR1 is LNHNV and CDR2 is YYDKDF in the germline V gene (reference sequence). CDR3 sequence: CATSTRRTGETQYF. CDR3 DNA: TGTGCCACCAGCACCCGCCGGACAGGGGAGACCCAGTACTTC.

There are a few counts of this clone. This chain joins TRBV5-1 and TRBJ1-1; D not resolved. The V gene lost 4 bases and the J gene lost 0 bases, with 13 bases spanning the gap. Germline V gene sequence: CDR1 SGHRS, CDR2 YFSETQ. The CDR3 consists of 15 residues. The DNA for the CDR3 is TGCGCCAGCAGCCCCGTGGGGTGGATGAACACTGAAGCTTTCTTT. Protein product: CASSPVGWMNTEAFF.

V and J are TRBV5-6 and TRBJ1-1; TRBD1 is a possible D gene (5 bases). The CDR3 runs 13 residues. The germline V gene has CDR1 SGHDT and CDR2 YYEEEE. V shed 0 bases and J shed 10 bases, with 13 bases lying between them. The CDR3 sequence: CASSLGQGNAAFF. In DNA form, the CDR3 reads TGTGCCAGCAGCTTGGGGCAGGGTAACGCAGCTTTCTTT.

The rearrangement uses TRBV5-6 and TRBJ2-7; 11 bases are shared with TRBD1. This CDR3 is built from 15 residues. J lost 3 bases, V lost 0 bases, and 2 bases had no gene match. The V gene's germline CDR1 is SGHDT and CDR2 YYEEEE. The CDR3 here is CASSLAGTGGYEQYF. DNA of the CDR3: TGTGCCAGCAGCTTGGCCGGGACAGGGGGCTACGAGCAGTACTTC.

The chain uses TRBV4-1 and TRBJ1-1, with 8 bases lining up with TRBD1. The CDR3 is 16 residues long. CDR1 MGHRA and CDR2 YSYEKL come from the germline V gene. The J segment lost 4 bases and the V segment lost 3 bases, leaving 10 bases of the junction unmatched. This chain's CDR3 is CASSHAWTGQSTEAFF. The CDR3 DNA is TGCGCCAGCAGCCACGCCTGGACAGGGCAATCCACTGAAGCTTTCTTT.

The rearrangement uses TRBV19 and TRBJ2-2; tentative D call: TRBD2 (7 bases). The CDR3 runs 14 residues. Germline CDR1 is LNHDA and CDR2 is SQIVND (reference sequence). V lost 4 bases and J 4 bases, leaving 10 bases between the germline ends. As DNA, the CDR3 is TGTGCCAGTAGTACGAGGGGGGGCACCGGGGAGCTGTTTTTT. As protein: CASSTRGGTGELFF.